This is a list of T cell receptor beta chains from one sample in a study of regulatory T cells in long-lasting Graves disease. MiXCR, applied by TCRdb to the multiplex PCR reads, yields one record per CDR3 protein. The sample contains roughly 450,000 distinct CDR3 sequences, roughly a quarter of which appear only once. The sequences come from peripheral blood mononuclear cells (PBMCs), collected when the disease was refractory, from a patient treated with antithyroid drugs. These receptors all come from a female donor with Graves disease. Each CDR3 is given with its conserved first and last residue.

CDR3: CASSYSTNLAKNIQYF; J: TRBJ2-4; V: TRBV6-5
CDR3: CASSSGTSGGSGTDTQYF; J: TRBJ2-3; V: TRBV5-1
CDR3: CASRLAGSNEQFF; J: TRBJ2-1; V: TRBV6-2/TRBV6-3
CDR3: CASSPVGQLNLITSPYGYTF; J: TRBJ1-2; V: TRBV7-2
CDR3: CASSYIGTGVGETQYF; J: TRBJ2-5; V: TRBV6-5
CDR3: CATSRRGTAQAGAFF; J: TRBJ1-1; V: TRBV15
CDR3: CASSWSWVGQGGRQPQHF; J: TRBJ1-5; V: TRBV28
CDR3: CASSLIGIKPSSYEQYF; J: TRBJ2-7; V: TRBV28
CDR3: CASSLFLRNTGELFF; J: TRBJ2-2; V: TRBV5-4
CDR3: CASTQDREVFLPLHF; J: TRBJ1-6; V: TRBV28
CDR3: CASSSGTGNTIYF; J: TRBJ1-3; V: TRBV28
CDR3: CASSLTSAKANTGELFF; J: TRBJ2-2; V: TRBV27
CDR3: CASSFQPQTGTYEQYF; J: TRBJ2-7; V: TRBV6-1
CDR3: CASSLRDRGYTF; J: TRBJ1-2; V: TRBV5-6
CDR3: CASSFVGRSPGELFF; J: TRBJ2-2; V: TRBV27
CDR3: CASSKGTGGLLIEAFF; J: TRBJ1-1; V: TRBV5-5
CDR3: CASSEGREGGELFF; J: TRBJ2-2; V: TRBV2
CDR3: CAISEGFLPYEQYF; J: TRBJ2-7; V: TRBV10-3
CDR3: CASSLAWQEIHTDTQYF; J: TRBJ2-3; V: TRBV5-5
CDR3: CACWLTGTGTYEQYF; J: TRBJ2-7; V: TRBV6-2/TRBV6-3
CDR3: CASSSRGLAGGVAGELFF; J: TRBJ2-2; V: TRBV28
CDR3: CASSGGGQINYGYTF; J: TRBJ1-2; V: TRBV19
CDR3: CASSQVMWGTEAFF; J: TRBJ1-1; V: TRBV3-1
CDR3: CSVAAGNYEQYF; J: TRBJ2-7; V: TRBV29-1
CDR3: CASRRQWTGDQQGHGYTF; J: TRBJ1-2; V: TRBV6-1
CDR3: CASSQTEGTEAFF; J: TRBJ1-1; V: TRBV28
CDR3: CSVGTSGLEAFF; J: TRBJ1-1; V: TRBV29-1
CDR3: CASSGGLAGVEQYF; J: TRBJ2-7; V: TRBV2
CDR3: CASSLMAGPVPYEQYF; J: TRBJ2-7; V: TRBV27
CDR3: CSARPFGGLGIYEQYF; J: TRBJ2-7; V: TRBV20-1
CDR3: CASSQATAYGYTF; J: TRBJ1-2; V: TRBV6-1
CDR3: CASSIWNQPQHF; J: TRBJ1-5; V: TRBV19
CDR3: CASAGFDYGYTF; J: TRBJ1-2; V: TRBV7-9
CDR3: CASNHRGQGYNSPLHF; J: TRBJ1-6; V: TRBV3-1
CDR3: CAISGSAEAFF; J: TRBJ1-1; V: TRBV10-3
CDR3: CASSLGVGTEQFF; J: TRBJ2-1; V: TRBV28
CDR3: CASSPIRDGTEAFF; J: TRBJ1-1; V: TRBV28
CDR3: CASSLRQNNEQFF; J: TRBJ2-1; V: TRBV7-9
CDR3: CASSFRSAATYEQYF; J: TRBJ2-7; V: TRBV5-6
CDR3: CASSESRDRGLLTGNYGYTF; J: TRBJ1-2; V: TRBV19
CDR3: CSARSESQNRRNTEAFF; J: TRBJ1-1; V: TRBV20-1
CDR3: CASSTRARGNYGYTF; J: TRBJ1-2; V: TRBV19
CDR3: CASMSDVTGELFF; J: TRBJ2-2; V: TRBV5-1
CDR3: CATSRDSLAKNIQYF; J: TRBJ2-4; V: TRBV15
CDR3: CASSQTQGGYTF; J: TRBJ1-2; V: TRBV7-9
CDR3: CASIGGRTEAFF; J: TRBJ1-1; V: TRBV19
CDR3: CAWSSRGHRGYGYTF; J: TRBJ1-2; V: TRBV30
CDR3: CASSQDRKAFF; J: TRBJ1-1; V: TRBV4-1